This T cell receptor (beta chain) was sequenced for a study of cytomegalovirus exposure and HLA in healthy donors. V gave up 4 bases and J gave up 12 bases, with 13 bases separating them. The germline CDR1 and CDR2 sequences are SQVTM and ANQGSEA. The CDR3 is 11 residues long. A multiplex PCR was run with 60 Vbeta primers and 13 Jbeta primers. Only in-frame clones appear in the TCRdb table, and some are missing; sequencing was by immunoSEQ multiplex PCR. The sample records 30,000 to 35,000 clones, about 80% being singletons. This chain joins TRBV29-1 and TRBJ2-1, with D perhaps TRBD1 (6 bases). Sequencing input: PBMCs. This clonotype was sampled from a male donor in good health and CMV-seronegative. CDR3 sequence (DNA): TGCAGCGTTGGAGGGGGTCCAAGGCAGTTCTTC. Translating gives CSVGGGPRQFF.